Presented here are 32 T cell receptor beta chains from one specimen sequenced in a study of blood T cells in healthy people across ages (dated by TCRdb to 2013 to 2016). Receptor libraries were prepared by 5' RACE. Reads for this sample came from an Illumina HiSeq 2500. A second about 7 to 11 cycle PCR used a sample-barcoded 5' primer and a J-beta primer mix. The public reads were quality trimmed at Q25 with fastp and then assembled into clones with MiXCR by TCRdb, keeping productive beta chains. Identical CDR3 protein sequences are pooled into one entry, listed with their most common genes and DNA. Across this sample there are nearly 800,000 distinct CDR3 sequences, with roughly 25% seen only once. Under 4.5% of the sample is taken by the ten largest. The same sample was also studied in work on T cells of mothers and their children.

Sequenced: blood. Source of these receptors: a boy under 18 in good health.

This clonotype was seen only a few times. This chain joins TRBV20-1 and TRBJ2-2; 10 nucleotides align to TRBD2. Germline V gene lookup returns CDR1 DFQATT and CDR2 SNEGSKA (reference sequence). The CDR3 spans 14 residues. Trimming cost V 5 bases and J 4 bases; bases outside gene matches: 4. The CDR3 spells CSASSGSVTGELFF. CDR3 in DNA: TGCAGTGCTTCTAGCGGGAGCGTCACCGGGGAGCTGTTTTTT.

This clonotype was seen repeatedly, ten times or more. This chain connects TRBV4-3 to TRBJ2-1, with 11 bases aligning to TRBD1. The CDR3 runs to 14 residues. Germline V gives CDR1 LGHNA, CDR2 YSLEER. The V and J ends lost 8 bases and 6 bases, in that order; junction bases with no gene match: 6. CDR3 nucleotide sequence: TGCGCCAGCGGCCTCGGGACAGGGGGCAATGAGCAGTTCTTC. This translates into CASGLGTGGNEQFF.

The chain carries TRBV20-1 and TRBJ2-6, with a weak D call TRBD1 (6 bases). The CDR3 covers 13 residues. V lost 5 bases and J lost 2, with 7 bases in between. Germline V gene lookup returns CDR1 DFQATT and CDR2 SNEGSKA (reference sequence). The CDR3 DNA reads TGCAGTGCTCCAGGGGCTGGGGCCAACGTCCTGACTTTC. Protein product: CSAPGAGANVLTF.

This clonotype was detected only a few times. CDR3 region: CSAKDPGDSSYEQYF. In DNA form, the CDR3 reads TGCAGTGCTAAAGATCCCGGGGATAGCTCCTACGAGCAGTACTTC. J is TRBJ2-7 and V is TRBV20-1, with D tentatively TRBD2 (5 bases). V lost 4 bases and J 0 bases, leaving 16 bases between the germline ends. Per germline, CDR1 DFQATT and CDR2 SNEGSKA (reference sequence). The CDR3 spans 15 residues.

The genes are TRBV10-3 and TRBJ2-7; D unclear. CDR3 size: 14 residues. V gave up 10 bases and J gave up 1 base, with 17 bases separating them. Germline lookup yields CDR1 ENHRY and CDR2 SYGVKD. The chain's CDR3 is CATDTRMSSYEQYF. CDR3 in DNA: TGTGCCACCGATACCCGGATGTCATCCTACGAGCAGTACTTC.

This clonotype has a handful of counts. V gene TRBV6-4 combines with J gene TRBJ1-1; 7 positions match TRBD1. The CDR3 is 16 residues long. J gave up 4 bases and V 0 bases, and 8 bases lay outside the gene matches. CDR1 is MRHNA, CDR2 SNTAGT, per germline. DNA for the CDR3: TGTGCCAGCAGTGACTCCGGGACAGCCTTACTCACTGAAGCTTTCTTT. This encodes CASSDSGTALLTEAFF.

In its sample, this clonotype was seen many times. The chain links TRBV20-1 to TRBJ1-1; D is undetermined. Trimming stripped 4 bases from V and 3 bases from J, with 15 bases between. Germline V lookup: CDR1 DFQATT, CDR2 SNEGSKA (reference sequence). CDR3 length: 14 residues. The CDR3: CSATRDGLHTEAFF. The CDR3 DNA is TGCAGTGCTACTCGAGACGGGTTGCACACTGAAGCTTTCTTT.

The chain uses TRBV4-1 and TRBJ2-3; D ambiguous. This CDR3 comprises 14 residues. The V end was cut by 2 bases, the J end by 3 bases, with 9 bases between. Per germline, CDR1 MGHRA and CDR2 YSYEKL. The CDR3: CASSQKVGTDTQYF. CDR3 DNA sequence: TGCGCCAGCAGCCAAAAAGTGGGGACAGATACGCAGTATTTT.

The genes are TRBV4-3 and TRBJ1-5; D is undetermined. The germline V gene has CDR1 LGHNA and CDR2 YSLEER. The V end lost 0 bases, the J end lost 3 bases, and 6 bases lay between the germline ends. This CDR3 spans 14 amino acids. CDR3 bases: TGCGCCAGCAGCCAAGATCGCATCAATCAGCCCCAGCATTTT. Translating gives CASSQDRINQPQHF.

This clonotype was observed a handful of times. The chain combines TRBV20-1 with TRBJ2-1, with 13 bases that match TRBD2. The J call may be incorrect, as the DNA end agrees better with TRBJ2-5. This CDR3 spans 15 amino acids. CDR1 DFQATT and CDR2 SNEGSKA come from the germline V gene (reference sequence). As DNA, the CDR3 is TGCAGTGCGAGGACTAGCGGGGGATTTCAAGAGACCCAGTACTTC. As protein: CSARTSGGFQETQYF.

The chain couples TRBV4-3 to TRBJ1-1, with D unclear. Germline CDR1 LGHNA, CDR2 YSLEER. Trimming took off 0 bases at V and 5 bases at J, with 10 bases between the two ends. CDR3 length: 14 residues. The DNA of the CDR3 is TGCGCCAGCAGCCAAGATACCATACGAACTGAAGCTTTCTTT. It codes for CASSQDTIRTEAFF.

This clonotype appeared a few times. The chain uses TRBV29-1 and TRBJ2-5; perhaps TRBD1 as D (6 bases). CDR3 size: 15 residues. The V and J ends lost 4 bases and 4 bases respectively, with 19 bases between them. The germline CDR1 and CDR2 sequences are SQVTM and ANQGSEA. CDR3 sequence reads: CSVVRMGALIETQYF. CDR3 nucleotides: TGCAGCGTTGTACGTATGGGGGCTCTCATAGAGACCCAGTACTTC.

The genes are TRBV5-1 and TRBJ2-1, with TRBD1 matching over 9 bases. The CDR3 totals 14 residues. With 3 bases clipped from V and 10 bases from J, the junction kept 8 bases outside the gene matches. Germline CDR1 SGHRS, CDR2 YFSETQ. CDR3 bases: TGCGCCAGCAGCTCCCGGGACAGGGTTGAAGAGCAGTTCTTC. Residues: CASSSRDRVEEQFF.

The genes are TRBV4-3 and TRBJ2-5; 8 nucleotides match TRBD1. The DNA matches TRBJ2-7 better at its end, which makes the J call doubtful. The germline CDR1 and CDR2 sequences are LGHNA and YSLEER. There are 15 residues in the CDR3. The CDR3 loop reads CASSQGQGIIYEQYF. DNA for the CDR3: TGCGCCAGCAGCCAAGGACAGGGGATCATCTACGAGCAGTACTTC.

This clonotype was detected only a few times. The rearrangement uses TRBV7-6 and TRBJ2-5, with 9 bases that match TRBD1. There are 15 residues in the CDR3. CDR1 and CDR2 from the germline V gene are SGHVS and FNYEAQ. The ends lost 4 bases at V and 7 bases at J; junction bases unmatched: 10. Here the CDR3 DNA reads TGTGCCAGCAGCTCAGAACAGGGGGCGATGGGGACCCAGTACTTC. The encoded protein is CASSSEQGAMGTQYF.

The chain uses TRBV12-3 or TRBV12-4 and TRBJ2-5, with D possibly being TRBD1 or TRBD2 (5 bases each). Trimming shortened V by 6 bases and J by 5 bases, and 19 bases separated the two germline ends. The CDR3 extends over 15 amino acids. The CDR3 DNA follows: TGTGCCAGCAGCTCCCCCCTGGGGGTCCGTGAGACCCAGTACTTC. Encoded protein: CASSSPLGVRETQYF.

The rearrangement uses TRBV7-2 and TRBJ2-5; no reliable D call. Germline values: CDR1 SGHTA, CDR2 FQGNSA. This CDR3 is 13 amino acids long. Deletions cut 1 base from V and 5 bases from J, with 8 bases between. The CDR3 spells CASSLDPVETQYF. Here the CDR3 DNA reads TGTGCCAGCAGCTTAGATCCGGTGGAGACCCAGTACTTC.

The rearrangement links TRBV7-2 to TRBJ2-5; either TRBD1 or TRBD2 may fit D (6 bases each). V lost 1 base and J lost 0, with 12 bases in between. This CDR3 is built from 16 residues. Germline CDR1 SGHTA, CDR2 FQGNSA. The CDR3 sequence is CASSLVRGLDQETQYF. The CDR3 DNA sequence: TGTGCCAGCAGCTTAGTCCGGGGGCTGGACCAAGAGACCCAGTACTTC.

This chain joins TRBV25-1 and TRBJ2-7, with TRBD1 matching over 11 bases. The CDR3 sequence is 15 residues long. From germline, CDR1 is MGHDK and CDR2 SYGVNS. V was pared by 5 bases and J by 3 bases, with 6 bases of the junction left unmatched. Here the CDR3 reads CASSSVGTGGYEQYF. As DNA, the CDR3 is TGTGCCAGCAGTTCGGTGGGGACAGGGGGCTACGAGCAGTACTTC.

The chain carries TRBV20-1 and TRBJ2-5; D unclear. Germline V gene data show CDR1 as DFQATT and CDR2 as SNEGSKA (reference sequence). The CDR3 is 13 amino acids. V dropped 1 base and J dropped 1 base, with 7 bases sitting between them. In nucleotides, the CDR3 is TGCAGTGCTAGAGCCCGCGGCCAAGAGACCCAGTACTTC. Residues: CSARARGQETQYF.

The table lists this clonotype with a few counts. The chain combines TRBV6-2 or TRBV6-3 with TRBJ2-2; no firm D call. The V end lost 5 bases, the J end lost 1 base, and 11 bases lay between the germline ends. The CDR3 sequence is 15 residues long. The germline V gene has CDR1 MNHEY and CDR2 SVGEGT. CDR3 sequence (DNA): TGTGCCAGCAGTAAACAGACCCTGAACACCGGGGAGCTGTTTTTT. This codes for CASSKQTLNTGELFF.

The V and J genes are TRBV2 and TRBJ2-3, with 13 bases matching TRBD2. J was trimmed by 4 bases and V by 6 bases; bases with no gene match: 16. Germline V gene lookup returns CDR1 SNHLY and CDR2 FYNNEI. The CDR3 loop spans 19 amino acids. The CDR3 protein is CASRGQGPLLAGGPDTQYF. DNA of the CDR3: TGTGCCAGCAGGGGACAGGGGCCCTTACTAGCGGGGGGGCCAGATACGCAGTATTTT.

The rearrangement uses TRBV5-1 and TRBJ2-2; 8 bases are a match to TRBD2. The J segment lost 0 bases and the V segment lost 4 bases, leaving 2 bases of the junction unmatched. Germline V CDR1 and CDR2: SGHRS, YFSETQ. The CDR3 consists of 15 residues. The CDR3: CASSASGSNTGELFF. CDR3 nucleotides: TGCGCCAGCAGCGCTAGCGGGTCGAACACCGGGGAGCTGTTTTTT. The full variable domain, with the rest looked up from reference TRBV5-1 and TRBJ2-2, is KAGVTQTPRYLIKTRGQQVTLSCSPISGHRSVSWYQQTPGQGLQFLFEYFSETQRNKGNFPGRFSGRQFSNSRSEMNVSTLELGDSALYLCASSASGSNTGELFFGEGSRLTVL.

The table lists this clonotype with a few counts. The gene calls are TRBV29-1 and TRBJ2-7; possibly TRBD1 or TRBD2 for D (5 bases each). This CDR3 comprises 15 residues. V was shortened by 4 bases and J by 7 bases, with 23 bases between the two germline ends. Germline V lookup: CDR1 SQVTM, CDR2 ANQGSEA. CDR3 in amino acids: CSVVTGLQAWGEQYF. CDR3 bases: TGCAGCGTTGTTACTGGCCTGCAGGCGTGGGGGGAGCAGTACTTC.

The chain recombines TRBV28 with TRBJ2-7; TRBD2 matches 10 bases. J gave up 0 bases and V 8 bases, and 7 bases lay outside the gene matches. Germline loops: CDR1 MDHEN, CDR2 SYDVKM. The CDR3 extends over 15 amino acids. This CDR3 is CASEGLAELSYEQYF. CDR3 coding DNA: TGTGCCAGCGAAGGACTAGCGGAGCTCTCCTACGAGCAGTACTTC.

CDR3 loop: CASTGTGYGEQFF. DNA of the CDR3: TGTGCCAGCACCGGGACAGGCTATGGTGAGCAGTTCTTC. This rearrangement joins TRBV28 to TRBJ2-7; TRBD1 matches at 8 bases. The end of the DNA is better explained by TRBJ2-1, so the J call may be wrong. Germline CDR1 MDHEN, CDR2 SYDVKM. This CDR3 has 13 residues.

This clonotype came up a few times. This chain's CDR3 is CASSVQGTSGYEQYF. The CDR3 nucleotides read TGTGCCAGCAGCGTACAGGGGACTAGCGGATACGAGCAGTACTTC. V usage is TRBV7-8 and J usage is TRBJ2-7, with 11 bases lining up with TRBD2. V lost 5 bases to trimming and J lost 4 bases; unmatched junction nucleotides: 7. Per germline, CDR1 SGHVS and CDR2 FQNEAQ. The CDR3 runs to 15 residues.

The chain couples TRBV4-3 to TRBJ2-5; D assignment may be TRBD1 or TRBD2 (5 bases each). The last part of the DNA fits TRBJ2-1 better; the J call may be wrong. The CDR3 loop spans 15 amino acids. Germline-derived CDR1 and CDR2 are LGHNA and YSLEER. Written as DNA, the CDR3 is TGCGCCAGCAGCCAAGACAGGGAGACGGTCGGTGAGCAGTTCTTC. The encoded protein is CASSQDRETVGEQFF.

The V and J genes are TRBV7-2 and TRBJ2-1; D may correspond to TRBD1 or TRBD2 (5 bases each). V dropped 2 bases and J dropped 7 bases, with 12 bases sitting between them. The germline CDR1 and CDR2 sequences are SGHTA and FQGNSA. This CDR3 contains 14 residues. Written as DNA, the CDR3 is TGTGCCAGCAGCTTAATTTGGGGCGGGAATGAGCAGTTCTTC. Translating it yields CASSLIWGGNEQFF.

This clonotype occurred once. This chain links TRBV20-1 with TRBJ2-2; the D is unclear. V dropped 7 bases and J dropped 1 base, with 16 bases sitting between them. The CDR3 has 15 residues. CDR1 DFQATT and CDR2 SNEGSKA come from the germline V gene (reference sequence). DNA of the CDR3: TGCAGTGGCCAGAAACCTCCCTTGAACACCGGGGAGCTGTTTTTT. It specifies CSGQKPPLNTGELFF.

This clonotype was picked up one time. V and J are TRBV12-3 or TRBV12-4 and TRBJ1-5, with 10 bases identical to TRBD1. The CDR3 is made up of 16 amino acids. Germline trimming cut 1 base from V and 6 bases from J; bases unmatched to any gene: 6. The CDR3 DNA reads TGTGCCAGCAGTTTAGGGACCAGACAGGGGGCTCAGCCCCAGCATTTT. Translating gives CASSLGTRQGAQPQHF.

The chain joins TRBV6-2 or TRBV6-3 to TRBJ1-5, with D uncertain. The CDR3 has 15 residues. Per the germline V gene, CDR1 is MNHEY and CDR2 is SVGEGT. V was clipped by 6 bases and J by 0 bases, with 12 bases between them. The CDR3 bases are TGTGCCAGCAGCACCGAGGAAGATAGCAATCAGCCCCAGCATTTT. Protein: CASSTEEDSNQPQHF.